The 28 T cell receptor beta chains below all came from one sample that was sequenced in a study of T-cell reconstitution after alpha-beta-depleted transplantation in children. Unique molecular identifiers were used to barcode this TCRbeta library. MiXCR, applied by TCRdb to the PCR reads, yields one record per CDR3 protein. There are about 200,000 distinct CDR3 sequences in the sample; 13% to 15% occur only once, and about 13% lies in the top ten. This sample comprised PBMCs from the stem cell graft donor, obtained from the stem cell graft. The source of these receptors is a human donor who donated a stem cell graft to a child with acute lymphoblastic leukemia.

This clonotype was seen ten or more times. The V call is TRBV20-1, the J call TRBJ1-1, with D unclear. Looked up from germline, CDR1 is DFQATT and CDR2 is SNEGSKA (reference sequence). The V end was cut by 0 bases, the J end by 0 bases, with 11 bases between. CDR3 length: 15 amino acids. DNA for the CDR3: TGCAGTGCTAGAGATTATGGGGAGTTGAACACTGAAGCTTTCTTT. Encoded protein: CSARDYGELNTEAFF.

This clonotype has at least ten counts. CDR3 region: CASSNALQETQYF. CDR3 DNA sequence: TGTGCCAGCAGTAATGCCCTCCAAGAGACCCAGTACTTC. The V call is TRBV7-9, the J call TRBJ2-5; D not certain. V lost 6 bases, J lost 1 base, and 9 bases lay in between. The CDR3 has 13 amino acids. CDR1 and CDR2 (germline): SEHNR, FQNEAQ (reference sequence). Together with reference TRBV7-9 and TRBJ2-5, the CDR3 gives the full variable domain: DTGVSQNPRHKITKRGQNVTFRCDPISEHNRLYWYRQTLGQGPEFLTYFQNEAQLEKSRLLSDRFSAERPKGSFSTLEIQRTEQGDSAMYLCASSNALQETQYFGPGTRLLVL.

This clonotype has a count of ten or more. The V call is TRBV5-1, the J call TRBJ2-3, with 10 bases aligning to TRBD1. The germline V gene has CDR1 SGHRS and CDR2 YFSETQ. After removal of 4 bases from V and 3 bases from J, the junction contained 8 bases not matched to a gene. The CDR3 has 16 residues. CDR3 sequence: CASSPPTGGWTDTQYF. The CDR3 bases are TGCGCCAGCAGCCCTCCGACAGGGGGCTGGACAGATACGCAGTATTTT.

CDR3 amino acids: CASLRRPGEQYF. The DNA for the CDR3 is TGTGCCAGCCTGAGACGGCCTGGTGAGCAGTACTTC. This chain joins TRBV25-1 and TRBJ2-7; D is undetermined. Germline V CDR1 and CDR2: MGHDK, SYGVNS. CDR3 length: 12 amino acids. Deletions cut 8 bases from V and 7 bases from J, with 15 bases between.

This clonotype came up many times. The chain employs TRBV15 and TRBJ2-5; D may be TRBD2 (5 bases). Trimming stripped 0 bases from V and 2 bases from J, with 7 bases between. This CDR3 contains 14 residues. Germline V lookup: CDR1 LNHNV, CDR2 YYDKDF (reference sequence). CDR3 DNA sequence: TGTGCCACCAGCAGAGACCGGGGACAAGAGACCCAGTACTTC. This gives the protein CATSRDRGQETQYF. Drawing the rest from reference TRBV15 and TRBJ2-5, the complete variable domain is DAMVIQNPRYQVTQFGKPVTLSCSQTLNHNVMYWYQQKSSQAPKLLFHYYDKDFNNEADTPDNFQSRRPNTSFCFLDIRSPGLGDTAMYLCATSRDRGQETQYFGPGTRLLVL.

The sample holds many counts of this clonotype. V and J are TRBV11-3 and TRBJ2-1; 7 bases map to TRBD2. Germline CDR1 is SGHNT and CDR2 is YENEEA. CDR3 length equals 17 residues. Trimming took 5 bases from V and 4 from J; bases not matched to a gene: 14. For the CDR3, the DNA is TGTGCCAGCAGCCGTTTCGCGGGAGATGTTAGATACAATGAGCAGTTCTTC. Its protein is CASSRFAGDVRYNEQFF.

This clonotype was seen more than once but under ten times. V is TRBV11-2 and J is TRBJ1-6; D might be TRBD1 (5 bases). V was trimmed by 4 bases and J by 7 bases, leaving 20 bases between them. Germline CDR1 reads SGHAT; CDR2 reads FQNNGV. CDR3 length: 17 amino acids. In DNA, the CDR3 is TGTGCCAGCAGCTCAGAAGTAGCAGGGACGGCGAATTCACCCCTCCACTTT. It encodes CASSSEVAGTANSPLHF.

This clonotype was recorded many times. V and J are TRBV20-1 and TRBJ1-2, with D unresolved. Per the germline V gene, CDR1 is DFQATT and CDR2 is SNEGSKA (reference sequence). The CDR3 consists of 13 residues. The V end lost 7 bases, the J end lost 8 bases, and 20 bases lay between the germline ends. CDR3 DNA: TGCAGTGTCCCCGGGCCCCAGACGGGAGGCTACACCTTC. This encodes CSVPGPQTGGYTF.

This clonotype was seen at least ten times. V usage is TRBV3-1 and J usage is TRBJ2-5; 9 nucleotides align to TRBD2. With V trimmed by 2 bases and J by 4 bases, 5 bases remained unmatched. This CDR3 is 15 amino acids long. Germline lookup yields CDR1 LGHDT and CDR2 YNNKEL (reference sequence). DNA for the CDR3: TGTGCCAGCAGCCAATTAGCGGGAGTTAGAGAGACCCAGTACTTC. It specifies CASSQLAGVRETQYF.

In this sample, this clonotype turned up many times. The CDR3 is CSAAALAGEGDTQYF. The DNA of the CDR3 is TGCAGTGCTGCGGCTTTAGCGGGAGAAGGGGATACGCAGTATTTT. This chain connects TRBV20-1 to TRBJ2-3; TRBD2 matches at 9 bases. V gave up 5 bases and J gave up 6 bases; unmatched junction bases: 12. The CDR3 covers 15 residues. Germline CDR1 DFQATT, CDR2 SNEGSKA (reference sequence).

This clonotype was detected ten times or more. The chain joins TRBV12-3 or TRBV12-4 to TRBJ1-2; D not certain. V was trimmed by 7 bases and J by 9 bases, leaving 15 bases between them. The CDR3 spans 12 residues. Here the CDR3 reads CASTGGSERYTF. The DNA of the CDR3 is TGTGCCAGCACGGGAGGTAGCGAGCGCTACACCTTC.

This clonotype has at least ten counts. The chain links TRBV25-1 to TRBJ1-1, with D possibly TRBD1 on 6 matching bases. The V and J ends lost 1 base and 0 bases respectively, with 9 bases between them. Germline CDR1 MGHDK, CDR2 SYGVNS. The CDR3 sequence is 15 residues long. DNA for the CDR3: TGTGCCAGCAGTGAATTGGGGGACATGAACACTGAAGCTTTCTTT. As protein: CASSELGDMNTEAFF.

For this clonotype: Given a much more abundant clone one base away, this may be a read error. This sequence joins TRBV12-3 or TRBV12-4 and TRBJ1-2; a weak D match, TRBD1 (5 bases). The CDR3 runs to 17 residues. V was cut by 3 bases and J by 4 bases, with 21 bases left in between. CDR3 protein: CASSFGIPPGITYGYTF. CDR3 coding DNA: TGTGCCAGCAGTTTTGGTATACCCCCAGGGATTACCTATGGCTACACCTTC.

This clonotype was detected ten times or more. The chain couples TRBV7-9 to TRBJ2-3; TRBD2 aligns across 10 bases. This CDR3 contains 15 residues. Germline loops: CDR1 SEHNR, CDR2 FQNEAQ (reference sequence). Trimming took 3 bases from V and 2 from J; bases not matched to a gene: 2. CDR3 sequence: CASSLSGRATDTQYF. The CDR3 nucleotides are TGTGCCAGCAGCTTGAGCGGGAGGGCCACAGATACGCAGTATTTT. Based on the CDR3 plus reference TRBV7-9 and TRBJ2-3, the full variable domain is DTGVSQNPRHKITKRGQNVTFRCDPISEHNRLYWYRQTLGQGPEFLTYFQNEAQLEKSRLLSDRFSAERPKGSFSTLEIQRTEQGDSAMYLCASSLSGRATDTQYFGPGTRLTVL.

This clonotype was counted many times. This chain joins TRBV5-1 and TRBJ2-1; a weak D match, TRBD2 (6 bases). The CDR3 loop spans 14 amino acids. Germline assignment: CDR1 SGHRS and CDR2 YFSETQ. V was pared by 3 bases and J by 5 bases, with 12 bases between. The CDR3 coding sequence is TGCGCCAGCAGCTACGGTAGCGGAAACAATGAGCAGTTCTTC. Translating it yields CASSYGSGNNEQFF.

This clonotype was recorded many times. This chain uses TRBV7-8 with TRBJ1-2; D may be TRBD1 (5 bases). This CDR3 is built from 14 residues. V was clipped by 5 bases and J by 2 bases, with 12 bases between them. Germline lookup yields CDR1 SGHVS and CDR2 FQNEAQ. In DNA form, the CDR3 reads TGTGCCAGCAGCCCTAGTTGGGGGAACTATGGCTACACCTTC. As protein: CASSPSWGNYGYTF.

Worth noting for this clonotype: Since a much larger clone is just one base distant, this may be a read error. The CDR3 here is CASGLGGVGGSGLDTQYF. The CDR3, as DNA: TGCGCCAGCGGCTTGGGAGGGGTAGGCGGGAGCGGCCTGGATACGCAGTATTTT. The V call is TRBV5-1, the J call TRBJ2-3, with 7 bases lining up with TRBD2. This CDR3 spans 18 amino acids. Germline assignment: CDR1 SGHRS and CDR2 YFSETQ.

This clonotype was detected many times. The V gene is TRBV10-2, the J gene TRBJ2-3, with 7 positions matching TRBD1. The CDR3 is made up of 15 amino acids. Germline trimming cut 3 bases from V and 5 bases from J; bases unmatched to any gene: 8. The germline V gene has CDR1 WSHSY and CDR2 SAAADI. This chain's CDR3 is CASSELRQGQDTQYF. The CDR3 DNA reads as TGCGCCAGCAGTGAATTGAGACAGGGTCAAGATACGCAGTATTTT.

This clonotype was recorded many times. The chain carries TRBV20-1 and TRBJ2-5, with TRBD2 identical over 11 bases. CDR1 DFQATT and CDR2 SNEGSKA come from the germline V gene (reference sequence). V shed 3 bases and J 0 bases; nucleotides not matched to a gene: 12. The CDR3 loop spans 18 amino acids. The CDR3 reads CSARTSGMVRRYQETQYF. DNA of the CDR3: TGCAGTGCTAGGACTAGCGGGATGGTGAGAAGGTACCAAGAGACCCAGTACTTC.

This clonotype has ten or more counts. This chain joins TRBV5-1 and TRBJ2-7, with D tentatively TRBD2 (5 bases). V was cut by 0 bases and J by 3 bases, with 10 bases left in between. CDR3 length: 14 amino acids. From germline, CDR1 is SGHRS and CDR2 YFSETQ. CDR3 DNA: TGCGCCAGCAGCTTGGACAGCGGCAGCTACGAGCAGTACTTC. Protein: CASSLDSGSYEQYF.

V and J are TRBV5-1 and TRBJ1-1, with D tentatively TRBD1 (5 bases). Deletions cut 0 bases from V and 0 bases from J, with 18 bases between. The CDR3 covers 18 residues. Germline CDR1 reads SGHRS; CDR2 reads YFSETQ. CDR3 sequence: CASSLGQTSVFLNTEAFF. CDR3 sequence (DNA): TGCGCCAGCAGCTTGGGACAGACCTCGGTTTTCCTGAACACTGAAGCTTTCTTT.

CDR3 bases: TGCGCCAGCAGCTTGGATCGGGACAGGGGGTACACCATATATTTT. Its translation: CASSLDRDRGYTIYF. V usage is TRBV5-1 and J usage is TRBJ1-3; TRBD1 matches at 11 bases. Germline V gene data show CDR1 as SGHRS and CDR2 as YFSETQ. V dropped 0 bases and J dropped 8; count of bases not matched to a gene: 4. This CDR3 is 15 amino acids long.

This clonotype was counted many times. The V and J genes are TRBV29-1 and TRBJ2-1, with 10 bases that match TRBD2. The V gene end was trimmed by 2 bases and the J gene end by 0 bases; junction bases not matched to a gene: 13. Per the germline V gene, CDR1 is SQVTM and CDR2 is ANQGSEA. This CDR3 region has 19 residues. The CDR3 region has the DNA TGCAGCGTTGAAACAGCGGGAGGGCCTAAGTTGAGCTCCTACAATGAGCAGTTCTTC. Protein sequence: CSVETAGGPKLSSYNEQFF.

This clonotype was observed many times. The gene calls are TRBV7-6 and TRBJ2-1; D gene unclear. CDR1 is SGHVS and CDR2 is FNYEAQ in the germline V gene. The length of the CDR3 is 13 residues. Trimming removed 4 bases at V and 5 bases at J, with 9 bases between. This CDR3 reads CASSSRTDNEQFF. The CDR3 nucleotides read TGTGCCAGCAGCTCCCGCACTGACAATGAGCAGTTCTTC.

This clonotype was detected ten times or more. The V call is TRBV25-1, the J call TRBJ2-1; 7 nucleotides agree with TRBD1. Germline V gene data show CDR1 as MGHDK and CDR2 as SYGVNS. The CDR3 consists of 14 residues. Trimming removed 4 bases from V and 6 bases from J; junction bases left unmatched: 6. The CDR3 DNA reads as TGTGCCAGCAGTGCCCCGGGACAGATCAATGAGCAGTTCTTC. It yields the protein CASSAPGQINEQFF.

This clonotype came up many times. In DNA, the CDR3 is TGCGCCAGCAGCCACTCAGGGTTAACCTACAATGAGCAGTTCTTC. This sequence encodes CASSHSGLTYNEQFF. V is TRBV5-1 and J is TRBJ2-1; TRBD1 might be the D (5 bases). The V end lost 4 bases, the J end lost 2 bases, and 13 bases lay between the germline ends. The CDR3 is 15 residues long. CDR1 SGHRS and CDR2 YFSETQ come from the germline V gene.

In its sample, this clonotype was seen many times. The chain combines TRBV5-1 with TRBJ2-2; D ambiguous. The ends were cut back, 0 bases at V and 0 bases at J, with 12 bases in the middle. CDR3 size: 17 residues. CDR1 SGHRS and CDR2 YFSETQ come from the germline V gene. In DNA, the CDR3 is TGCGCCAGCAGCTTGGCCGGTGTGGCGGCGAACACCGGGGAGCTGTTTTTT. Translation gives CASSLAGVAANTGELFF.

This clonotype appeared many times. The rearrangement uses TRBV12-3 or TRBV12-4 and TRBJ2-7; 9 nucleotides match TRBD1. J was trimmed by 1 base and V by 6 bases; bases with no gene match: 13. This CDR3 spans 17 amino acids. The CDR3: CASSQRTGGGLSYEQYF. The DNA of the CDR3 is TGTGCCAGCAGCCAACGAACAGGGGGCGGATTATCCTACGAGCAGTACTTC.